These 15 T cell receptor beta chains came from one sample sequenced in a study of type 1 and type 2 diabetes patients. Amplification started from genomic DNA. Amplification of the beta chain CDR3 used 30 forward and 13 reverse multiplex primers. TCRdb re-called the multiplex PCR reads through MiXCR, storing one row per CDR3 protein. The sample carries fewer than 300,000 distinct CDR3 sequences, more than 45% recorded once. Input material: peripheral blood mononuclear cells (PBMCs). These receptors were collected from a man in his late teens or twenties with type 2 diabetes.

The V gene is TRBV6-4, the J gene TRBJ2-5; D is unresolved. The J call may be mistaken, given a closer DNA end match to TRBJ2-1. Germline values: CDR1 MRHNA, CDR2 SNTAGT. The CDR3 sequence is 13 residues long. CDR3: CASSRSNGNEQFF. In DNA, the CDR3 is TGTGCCAGTAGTAGGTCTAACGGCAATGAGCAGTTCTTC.

The rearrangement links TRBV20-1 to TRBJ2-1; 14 positions agree with TRBD2. Germline trimming cut 2 bases from V and 7 bases from J; bases unmatched to any gene: 4. Germline V gene sequence: CDR1 DFQATT, CDR2 SNEGSKA (reference sequence). The CDR3 is 15 residues long. CDR3 DNA: TGCAGTGCTAGATCTCGGACTAGCGGGAGGAATGAGCAGTTCTTC. This gives the protein CSARSRTSGRNEQFF.

This clonotype was found a few times. The chain has TRBV4-3 and TRBJ1-1; D not resolved. Trimming cost V 0 bases and J 1 base, with 6 bases left between them. CDR3 length: 14 amino acids. Germline values: CDR1 LGHNA, CDR2 YSLEER. DNA of the CDR3: TGCGCCAGCAGCCAAGATCCAGGGAACACTGAAGCTTTCTTT. Protein: CASSQDPGNTEAFF.

The J gene is TRBJ2-7, the V gene TRBV6-2 or TRBV6-3; tentative D call: TRBD2 (5 bases). V gave up 4 bases and J gave up 3 bases, with 10 bases separating them. Germline loops: CDR1 MNHEY, CDR2 SVGEGT. This CDR3 is 13 amino acids long. CDR3 coding DNA: TGTGCCAGCAGTTCTGGGGAGATCTACGAGCAGTACTTC. It codes for CASSSGEIYEQYF.

In the case of this clonotype: With a much larger clone just one base away, this may be a read error. V gene TRBV25-1 combines with J gene TRBJ2-5; 7 nucleotides match TRBD1. The germline V gene has CDR1 MGHDK and CDR2 SYGVNS. This CDR3 has 15 amino acids. CDR3 sequence (DNA): TGTGCCAGCAGTCCACACAGGGGAATAGGAGAGACCCGGTACTTC. Translation: CASSPHRGIGETRYF.

The chain has TRBV2 and TRBJ2-7, with 12 bases identical to TRBD2. Germline V lookup: CDR1 SNHLY, CDR2 FYNNEI. V was clipped by 10 bases and J by 4 bases; unmatched bases: 2. This CDR3 spans 12 amino acids. The CDR3 loop is CATGTSGYEQYF. Here the CDR3 DNA reads TGTGCCACGGGGACTAGCGGGTACGAGCAGTACTTC.

This clonotype came up once. This rearrangement joins TRBV12-5 to TRBJ1-5; D remains ambiguous. CDR3 length: 13 amino acids. V dropped 4 bases and J dropped 7 bases, with 11 bases sitting between them. CDR1 and CDR2 (germline): LGHNT, FRNRAP. The CDR3 is CASGSEYGQPQHF. The CDR3 coding sequence is TGTGCTAGTGGTTCCGAGTACGGGCAGCCCCAGCATTTT.

In its sample, this clonotype was seen once. The V and J genes are TRBV4-1 and TRBJ1-2; D uncertain. Germline CDR1 and CDR2: MGHRA and YSYEKL. This CDR3 spans 14 amino acids. V shed 2 bases and J shed 5 bases, with 12 bases lying between them. The CDR3 DNA sequence: TGCGCCAGCAGCCAACAGACAACGACATATGGCTACACCTTC. It is translated as CASSQQTTTYGYTF.

The sample holds a few counts of this clonotype. This chain uses TRBV6-6 with TRBJ2-5; D is undetermined. The germline V and J ends were trimmed by 9 bases and 5 bases, with 16 bases remaining between them. This CDR3 is 13 amino acids long. CDR1 MNHNY and CDR2 SVGAGI come from the germline V gene (reference sequence). CDR3: CASSIAGWETQYF. Here the CDR3 DNA reads TGTGCCAGTAGTATAGCCGGGTGGGAGACCCAGTACTTC.

The gene calls are TRBV2 and TRBJ2-5; 7 bases fit TRBD1. The CDR3 spans 13 residues. Germline CDR1 reads SNHLY; CDR2 reads FYNNEI. Trimming removed 8 bases from V and 2 bases from J; junction bases left unmatched: 5. The CDR3: CASFAGGQETQYF. CDR3 in DNA: TGTGCCAGCTTCGCAGGGGGTCAAGAGACCCAGTACTTC. Using reference TRBV2 and TRBJ2-5 for the parts outside the CDR3, the full variable domain is EPEVTQTPSHQVTQMGQEVILRCVPISNHLYFYWYRQILGQKVEFLVSFYNNEISEKSEIFDDQFSVERPDGSNFTLKIRSTKLEDSAMYFCASFAGGQETQYFGPGTRLLVL.

In this sample, this clonotype turned up a few times. The chain employs TRBV7-2 and TRBJ2-7; D unresolved. The CDR3 sequence is 14 residues long. In germline, CDR1 is SGHTA, CDR2 FQGNSA. V gave up 5 bases and J gave up 2 bases, with 13 bases separating them. The CDR3 loop is CASSRPDSTYEQYF. The CDR3 region has the DNA TGTGCCAGCAGCCGCCCGGATAGCACCTACGAGCAGTACTTC. Full variable domain (missing parts from reference TRBV7-2 and TRBJ2-7): GAGVSQSPSNKVTEKGKDVELRCDPISGHTALYWYRQSLGQGLEFLIYFQGNSAPDKSGLPSDRFSAERTGGSVSTLTIQRTQQEDSAVYLCASSRPDSTYEQYFGPGTRLTVT.

The chain links TRBV6-5 to TRBJ2-2, with D maybe TRBD2 (5 bases). With 6 bases removed from V and 0 bases from J, the gap between germline ends came to 14 bases. CDR1 MNHEY and CDR2 SVGAGI come from the germline V gene. CDR3 length: 16 amino acids. As DNA, the CDR3 is TGTGCCAGCAGGAGGGCGGCATTCGCGAACACCGGGGAGCTGTTTTTT. It encodes CASRRAAFANTGELFF.

This chain uses TRBV29-1 with TRBJ2-1; the D is unclear. Germline V gives CDR1 SQVTM, CDR2 ANQGSEA. Trimming removed 4 bases at V and 3 bases at J, with 10 bases between. This CDR3 has 13 residues. CDR3 sequence (DNA): TGCAGCGTTGGGCTAGTTTACTACAATGAGCAGTTCTTC. Amino acid sequence: CSVGLVYYNEQFF.

This clonotype appeared a few times. CDR3 amino acids: CASSTGTGKIDEQFF. The CDR3 bases are TGTGCCAGCAGCACCGGGACAGGGAAAATCGATGAGCAGTTCTTC. This chain connects TRBV7-6 to TRBJ2-1; 9 bases line up with TRBD1. After removal of 5 bases from V and 8 bases from J, the junction contained 10 bases not matched to a gene. From germline, CDR1 is SGHVS and CDR2 FNYEAQ. The CDR3 extends over 15 amino acids.

The rearrangement joins TRBV10-1 to TRBJ2-5; 7 positions match TRBD1. Losses at the gene ends were 6 bases for V and 5 bases for J; bases not matched to a gene: 6. CDR1 and CDR2 (germline): WNHNN, SYGVQD (reference sequence). The CDR3 is made up of 13 amino acids. The CDR3 DNA reads as TGCGCCAGCAGACAGGGGATGCGTGAGACCCAGTACTTC. Translation: CASRQGMRETQYF.